The clone carrying this T cell receptor (beta chain) was found a few times. Its antigen is not identified. Other nucleotide sequences in the sample specify the same CDR3. The V end lost 3 bases, the J end lost 3 bases, and 6 bases lay between the germline ends. CDR1 is MNHEY and CDR2 is SMNVEV in the germline V gene (reference sequence). The CDR3 length is 13 residues. These data are taken from a study of cytomegalovirus exposure and HLA in healthy donors. Study-level information: Inside one of the first data releases sat tens of millions of unique TCRs taken from HLA-typed donors. Findings and limits, study-wide: Across donors, sequencing depth was assumed by presence/absence analyses to be roughly uniform. CMV serostatus was the only immune exposure information that was available. A cluster of highly shared sequence variants was likely a sequencing artifact.

Researchers ran the PCR with 60 Vbeta and 13 Jbeta primers. Sequencing used immunoSEQ multiplex PCR; TCRdb keeps in-frame clones, though not all of them. Counted here are 180,000 or so clones, roughly 80% occurring once; the ten biggest clones make up about 0.8%. The TCR comes from a woman between 18 and 29 years old in good health and CMV-seronegative. The gene calls are TRBV27 and TRBJ1-5; no clear D gene. Sequenced sample: PBMCs. The CDR3 region has the DNA TGTGCCAGCAGTTTGCAGTCCAATCAGCCCCAGCATTTT. It translates to CASSLQSNQPQHF.